This entry features one T cell receptor beta chain sequence. The sample originates from a study of T cell changes during pregnancy in multiple sclerosis. Profiled with immunoSEQ multiplex PCR; TCRdb holds only in-frame clones, not every one. Among about 50,000 clones listed, about 92% were seen once. V lost 4 bases and J lost 0, with 13 bases in between. Germline V CDR1 and CDR2: SGHAT, FQNNGV. This CDR3 has 15 amino acids. This sequence was found in a female donor with multiple sclerosis, enrolled in a pregnancy study. The chain joins TRBV11-2 to TRBJ2-7; perhaps TRBD2 as D (5 bases). This specimen consisted of CD4+ T cells from peripheral blood mononuclear cells, obtained before pregnancy. CDR3 coding DNA: TGTGCCAGCAGCTCAGCGGTTTTTCGCTCCTACGAGCAGTACTTC. It is translated as CASSSAVFRSYEQYF.